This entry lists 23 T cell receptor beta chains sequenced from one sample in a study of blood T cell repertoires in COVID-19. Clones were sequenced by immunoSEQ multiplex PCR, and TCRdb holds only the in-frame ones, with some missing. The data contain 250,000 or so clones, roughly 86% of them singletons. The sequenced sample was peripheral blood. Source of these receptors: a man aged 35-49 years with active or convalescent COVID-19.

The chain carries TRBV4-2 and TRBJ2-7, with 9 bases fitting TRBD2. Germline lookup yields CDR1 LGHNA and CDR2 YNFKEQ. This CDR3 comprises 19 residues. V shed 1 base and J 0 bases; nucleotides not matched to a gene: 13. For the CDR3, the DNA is TGTGCCAGCAGCCAAGCCATCGTGGCTAGCGGGGCTAGCTCCTACGAGCAGTACTTC. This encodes CASSQAIVASGASSYEQYF.

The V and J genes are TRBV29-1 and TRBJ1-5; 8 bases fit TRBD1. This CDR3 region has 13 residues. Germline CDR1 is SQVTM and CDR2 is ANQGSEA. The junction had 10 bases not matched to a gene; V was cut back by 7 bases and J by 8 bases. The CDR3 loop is CSARKTGDEPQHF. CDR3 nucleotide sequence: TGCAGCGCCCGGAAGACAGGGGATGAGCCCCAGCATTTT.

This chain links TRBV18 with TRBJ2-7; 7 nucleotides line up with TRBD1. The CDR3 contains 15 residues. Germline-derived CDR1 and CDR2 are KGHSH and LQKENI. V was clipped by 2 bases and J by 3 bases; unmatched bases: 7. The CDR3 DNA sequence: TGTGCCAGCTCACCAGAGAGGGGGCAGAGCTACGAGCAGTACTTC. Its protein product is CASSPERGQSYEQYF.

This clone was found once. The CDR3 coding sequence is TGTGCCAGCAGTCCCAACATACTAGCGGGGAGACAAGAGACCCAGTACTTC. Translation: CASSPNILAGRQETQYF. V is TRBV2 and J is TRBJ2-5, with TRBD2 matching over 10 bases. The germline V gene has CDR1 SNHLY and CDR2 FYNNEI. This CDR3 comprises 17 residues. The ends lost 5 bases at V and 2 bases at J; junction bases unmatched: 11.

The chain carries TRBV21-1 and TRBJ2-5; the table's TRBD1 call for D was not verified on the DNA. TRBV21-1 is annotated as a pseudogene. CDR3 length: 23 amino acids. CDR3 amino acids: CASSKPDSPTPGADVKESGTQYF. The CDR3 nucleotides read TGTGCCAGCAGCAAACCCGATTCACCTACCCCAGGGGCCGACGTGAAAGAGAGCGGGACCCAGTACTTC.

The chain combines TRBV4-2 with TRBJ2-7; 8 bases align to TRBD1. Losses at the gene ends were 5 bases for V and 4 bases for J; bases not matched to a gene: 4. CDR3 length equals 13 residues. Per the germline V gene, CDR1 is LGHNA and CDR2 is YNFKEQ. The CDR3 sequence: CASSYNRGYEQYF. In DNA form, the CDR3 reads TGTGCCAGCAGCTATAACAGGGGGTACGAGCAGTACTTC.

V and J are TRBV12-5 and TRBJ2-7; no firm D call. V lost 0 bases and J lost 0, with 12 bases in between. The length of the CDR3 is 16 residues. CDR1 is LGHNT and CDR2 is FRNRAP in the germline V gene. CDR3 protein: CASGLVRWSSSYEQYF. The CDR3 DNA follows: TGTGCTAGTGGTTTGGTACGGTGGAGTTCCTCCTACGAGCAGTACTTC. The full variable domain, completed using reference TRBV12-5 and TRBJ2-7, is DARVTQTPRHKVTEMGQEVTMRCQPILGHNTVFWYRQTMMQGLELLAYFRNRAPLDDSGMPKDRFSAEMPDATLATLKIQPSEPRDSAVYFCASGLVRWSSSYEQYFGPGTRLTVT.

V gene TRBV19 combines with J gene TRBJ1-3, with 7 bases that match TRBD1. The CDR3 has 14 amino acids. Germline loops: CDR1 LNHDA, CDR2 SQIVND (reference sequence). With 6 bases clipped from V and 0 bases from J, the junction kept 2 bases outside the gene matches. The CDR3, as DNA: TGTGCCAGTAGCGACAGGGCCTCTGGAAACACCATATATTTT. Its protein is CASSDRASGNTIYF.

The CDR3 loop is CASSYSLQGYEQYF. CDR3 coding DNA: TGTGCCAGCAGTTACTCGTTGCAGGGCTACGAGCAGTACTTC. The V gene is TRBV6-2 or TRBV6-3, the J gene TRBJ2-7; tentative D call: TRBD1 (5 bases). V lost 0 bases, J lost 3 bases, and 9 bases lay in between. CDR1 is MNHEY, CDR2 SVGEGT, per germline. This CDR3 region has 14 residues.

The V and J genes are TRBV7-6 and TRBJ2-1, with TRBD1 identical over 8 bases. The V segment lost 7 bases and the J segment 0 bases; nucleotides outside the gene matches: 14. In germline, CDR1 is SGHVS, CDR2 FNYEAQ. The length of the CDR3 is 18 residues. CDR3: CASTPQGTGLSSYNEQFF. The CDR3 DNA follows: TGTGCCAGCACCCCGCAGGGGACAGGACTGAGCTCCTACAATGAGCAGTTCTTC.

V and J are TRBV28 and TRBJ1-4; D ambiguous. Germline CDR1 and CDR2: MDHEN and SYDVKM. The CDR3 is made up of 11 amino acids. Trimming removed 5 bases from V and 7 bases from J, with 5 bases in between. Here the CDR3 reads CASSISEKLFF. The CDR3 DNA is TGTGCCAGCAGTATTAGTGAAAAACTGTTTTTT.

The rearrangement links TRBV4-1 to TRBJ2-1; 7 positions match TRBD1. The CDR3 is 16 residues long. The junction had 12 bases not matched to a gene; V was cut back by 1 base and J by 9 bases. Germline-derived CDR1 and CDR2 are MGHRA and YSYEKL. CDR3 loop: CASSQGLSGGLGEQFF. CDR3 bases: TGCGCCAGCAGCCAAGGATTGTCAGGGGGTTTGGGTGAGCAGTTCTTC.

The CDR3 loop is CASSQESEETQYF. CDR3 DNA sequence: TGCGCCAGCAGCCAAGAGTCAGAAGAGACCCAGTACTTC. This sequence joins TRBV4-1 and TRBJ2-5; unclear D gene. CDR1 and CDR2 (germline): MGHRA, YSYEKL. The ends were cut back, 0 bases at V and 3 bases at J, with 5 bases in the middle. This CDR3 spans 13 amino acids.

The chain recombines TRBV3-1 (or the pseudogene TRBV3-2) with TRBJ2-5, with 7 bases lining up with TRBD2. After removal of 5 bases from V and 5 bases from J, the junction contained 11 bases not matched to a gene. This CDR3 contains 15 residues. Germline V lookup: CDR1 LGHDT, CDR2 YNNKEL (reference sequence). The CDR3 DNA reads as TGTGCCAGCAGCTTGGCGTTGGGGGGGTCGGAGACCCAGTACTTC. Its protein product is CASSLALGGSETQYF.

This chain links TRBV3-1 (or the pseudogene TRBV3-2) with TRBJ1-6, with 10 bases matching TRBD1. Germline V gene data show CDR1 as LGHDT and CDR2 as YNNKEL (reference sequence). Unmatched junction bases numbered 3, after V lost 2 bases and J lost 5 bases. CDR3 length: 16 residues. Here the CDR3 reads CASSQMTGGNNSPLHF. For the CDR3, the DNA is TGTGCCAGCAGCCAAATGACAGGGGGCAATAATTCACCCCTCCACTTT.

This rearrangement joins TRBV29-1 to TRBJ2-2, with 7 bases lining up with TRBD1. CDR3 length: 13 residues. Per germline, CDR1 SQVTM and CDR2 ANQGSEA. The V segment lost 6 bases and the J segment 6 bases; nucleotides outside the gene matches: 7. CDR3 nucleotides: TGCAGCGTAAAGACAGGGCAACCCGGGGAGCTGTTTTTT. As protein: CSVKTGQPGELFF.

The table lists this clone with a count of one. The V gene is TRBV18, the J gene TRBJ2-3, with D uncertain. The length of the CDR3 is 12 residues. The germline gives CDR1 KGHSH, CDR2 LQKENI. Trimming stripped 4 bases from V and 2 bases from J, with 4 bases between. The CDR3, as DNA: TGTGCCAGCTCACTATCCACAGATACGCAGTATTTT. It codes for CASSLSTDTQYF.

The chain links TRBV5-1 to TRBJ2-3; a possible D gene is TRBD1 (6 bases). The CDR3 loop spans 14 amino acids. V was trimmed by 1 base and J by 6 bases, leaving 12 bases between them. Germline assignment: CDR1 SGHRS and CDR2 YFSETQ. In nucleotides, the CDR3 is TGCGCCAGCAGCTTGATACAGGGTTTGGATACGCAGTATTTT. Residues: CASSLIQGLDTQYF. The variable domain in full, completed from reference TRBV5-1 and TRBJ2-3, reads KAGVTQTPRYLIKTRGQQVTLSCSPISGHRSVSWYQQTPGQGLQFLFEYFSETQRNKGNFPGRFSGRQFSNSRSEMNVSTLELGDSALYLCASSLIQGLDTQYFGPGTRLTVL.

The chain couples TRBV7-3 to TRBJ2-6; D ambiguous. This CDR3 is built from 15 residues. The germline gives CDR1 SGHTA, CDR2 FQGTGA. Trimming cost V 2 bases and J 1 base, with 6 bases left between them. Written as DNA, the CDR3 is TGTGCCAGCAGCTTACCCGCGTCTGGGGCCAACGTCCTGACTTTC. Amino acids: CASSLPASGANVLTF.

CDR3 sequence reads: CATSRDWDLGGVQETQYF. As DNA, the CDR3 is TGTGCCACCAGCAGAGATTGGGACTTGGGGGGGGTCCAAGAGACCCAGTACTTC. The V and J genes are TRBV15 and TRBJ2-5; 7 bases are shared with TRBD2. Germline V gives CDR1 LNHNV, CDR2 YYDKDF (reference sequence). V was clipped by 0 bases and J by 1 base; unmatched bases: 11. The CDR3 covers 18 residues.

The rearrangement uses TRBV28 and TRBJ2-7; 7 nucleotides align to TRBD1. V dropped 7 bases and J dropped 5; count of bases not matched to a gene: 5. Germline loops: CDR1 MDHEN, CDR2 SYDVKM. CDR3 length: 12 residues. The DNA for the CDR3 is TGTGCCAGCATCACTACAGGGGACGAGCAGTACTTC. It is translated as CASITTGDEQYF.

The CDR3 region has the DNA TGTGCCAGCAGTCACCTGAGGACTAGCGGCACAGATACGCAGTATTTT. Its translation: CASSHLRTSGTDTQYF. The V call is TRBV6-2 or TRBV6-3, the J call TRBJ2-3; TRBD2 matches at 9 bases. Germline CDR1 and CDR2: MNHEY and SVGEGT. This CDR3 spans 16 amino acids. V shed 5 bases and J 1 base; nucleotides not matched to a gene: 7.

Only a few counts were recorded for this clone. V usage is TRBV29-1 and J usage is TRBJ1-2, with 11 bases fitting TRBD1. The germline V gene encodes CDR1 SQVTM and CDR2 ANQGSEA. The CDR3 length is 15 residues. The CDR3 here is CTPLGTGGRLHGYTF. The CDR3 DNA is TGCACCCCGTTGGGGACAGGGGGTAGATTGCATGGCTACACCTTC.